A selection of T cell receptor beta chains follows, all from one sample in a study of regulatory dendritic cells for organ transplantation. TCRdb keeps only in-frame clones here, not all; method: immunoSEQ multiplex PCR. Of about 11,000 clones in the sample, about 75% were seen once. Antigen specificity for these receptors is unknown. The material sequenced was memory CD4+ T cells from blood cultured with regulatory dendritic cells. These receptors were collected from a human donor in good health. The CDR3 runs from the conserved cysteine through the conserved F or W. The D gene is left open where the match is weak. Some rows mark clone size as missing; the rest say once, few, many or name a class of expanded clone.

>-|15|TRBV19|-|TRBJ1-3
CASSTRGQAGNTIYF
TGTGCCAGTAGTACCAGGGGCCAGGCTGGAAACACCATATATTTT
>TRBD2|15|TRBV7-2|few|TRBJ2-1
CASRLAGGAYNEQFF
TGTGCCAGCAGACTAGCGGGGGGTGCCTACAATGAGCAGTTCTTC
>TRBD2|15|TRBV7-9|few|TRBJ2-1
CASSLTSGGADEQFF
TGTGCCAGCAGCCTAACTAGCGGGGGGGCCGATGAGCAGTTCTTC
>-|14|TRBV5-1|-|TRBJ1-6
CASSFSTDNSPLHF
TGCGCCAGCAGCTTCTCCACAGATAATTCACCCCTCCACTTT
>TRBD1|15|TRBV2|-|TRBJ1-2
CASTKRQGPPYGYTF
TGTGCCAGCACCAAAAGACAGGGGCCTCCGTATGGCTACACCTTC
>TRBD2|15|TRBV29-1|-|TRBJ2-1
CSVAQGTSAYNEQFF
TGCAGCGTTGCCCAAGGGACTAGCGCCTACAATGAGCAGTTCTTC
>-|13|TRBV11-3|once|TRBJ2-1
CASSLKGDNEQFF
TGTGCCAGCAGCTTAAAAGGGGACAATGAGCAGTTCTTC
>-|14|TRBV10-3|-|TRBJ1-5
CAIGGRDFNQPQHF
TGTGCCATCGGAGGCAGGGACTTCAATCAGCCCCAGCATTTT
>TRBD1|16|TRBV7-2|once|TRBJ2-5
CASSSLGQGGQETQYF
TGTGCCAGCAGCTCATTGGGACAGGGTGGCCAAGAGACCCAGTACTTC
>-|13|TRBV2|-|TRBJ2-7
CASQGIRGHEQYF
TGTGCCTCCCAGGGAATCCGCGGCCACGAGCAGTACTTC
>TRBD1|13|TRBV27|-|TRBJ2-2
CATRQGQAGELFF
TGTGCCACTAGACAGGGGCAGGCCGGGGAGCTGTTTTTT
>TRBD1|14|TRBV6-5|-|TRBJ2-7
CASSIWTGGCEQYF
TGTGCCAGCAGTATTTGGACAGGGGGCTGCGAGCAGTACTTC
>-|15|TRBV9|once|TRBJ1-5
CASSVGGASNQPQHF
TGTGCCAGCAGCGTCGGAGGGGCTAGCAATCAGCCCCAGCATTTT
>TRBD1|13|TRBV19|-|TRBJ2-7
CASSRGQAYEQYF
TGTGCCAGTAGTAGGGGACAGGCCTACGAGCAGTACTTC
>-|15|TRBV12-5|few|TRBJ1-3
CASGLSRVAGNTIYF
TGTGCTAGTGGTTTGTCCAGGGTAGCTGGAAACACCATATATTTT
>TRBD1|15|TRBV11-3|-|TRBJ2-5
CASSFGQGSQETQYF
TGTGCCAGCAGCTTCGGACAGGGAAGCCAAGAGACCCAGTACTTC
>TRBD2|16|TRBV7-2|-|TRBJ2-7
CASTLAGGRPTYEQYF
TGTGCCAGCACCTTAGCGGGGGGACGGCCAACCTACGAGCAGTACTTC
>TRBD2|17|TRBV7-3|-|TRBJ2-2
CASSLIPSGGPAGELFF
TGTGCCAGCAGCTTAATCCCTAGCGGGGGGCCAGCCGGGGAGCTGTTTTTT
>-|14|TRBV2|-|TRBJ2-5
CASRTGTQKETQYF
TGTGCCAGCAGGACCGGGACACAAAAAGAGACCCAGTACTTC
>-|16|TRBV18|few|TRBJ2-1
CASSPTLRVSYNEQFF
TGTGCCAGCTCACCCACCCTGCGGGTATCCTACAATGAGCAGTTCTTC
>TRBD2|16|TRBV5-1|-|TRBJ2-5
CASSPTGTSAQETQYF
TGCGCCAGCAGCCCGACCGGGACTAGTGCCCAAGAGACCCAGTACTTC
>-|13|TRBV2|-|TRBJ1-1
CASRLGLNTEAFF
TGTGCCAGCAGACTGGGCCTTAACACTGAAGCTTTCTTT
>TRBD1|13|TRBV5-5|-|TRBJ1-2
CASSLQGAYGYTF
TGTGCCAGCAGTTTACAGGGGGCTTATGGCTACACCTTC
>TRBD1|15|TRBV6-5|-|TRBJ2-1
CASSRGRQGVHEQFF
TGTGCCAGCAGTCGTGGGAGACAGGGGGTCCATGAGCAGTTCTTC
>-|13|TRBV6-4|-|TRBJ1-1
CASSGGHLPRAFF
TGTGCCAGCAGTGGGGGACACCTTCCTAGAGCTTTCTTT
>-|15|TRBV5-6|-|TRBJ1-6
CASSSTPGENSPLHF
TGTGCCAGCAGCTCGACGCCGGGGGAGAATTCACCCCTCCACTTT
>-|13|TRBV7-3|-|TRBJ2-5
CASSSTVDSTQYF
TGTGCCAGCAGCTCTACCGTAGATTCGACCCAGTACTTC
>-|15|TRBV7-8|-|TRBJ1-1
CASSNRRVSATEAFF
TGTGCCAGCAGCAATCGCAGGGTTTCGGCCACTGAAGCTTTCTTT
>-|15|TRBV6-5|-|TRBJ1-3
CASSSTGSKGNTIYF
TGTGCCAGCAGTTCCACAGGGTCGAAGGGAAACACCATATATTTT
>-|15|TRBV19|-|TRBJ1-2
CASREKGGGSYGYTF
TGTGCCAGTAGGGAAAAAGGGGGAGGGAGCTATGGCTACACCTTC
>-|13|TRBV7-8|once|TRBJ2-2
CATGLMNTGELFF
TGTGCCACGGGACTTATGAACACCGGGGAGCTGTTTTTT
>-|13|TRBV2|-|TRBJ1-3
CASRVSERDTIYF
TGTGCCAGCAGGGTCAGTGAGAGGGACACCATATATTTT
>TRBD2|17|TRBV4-3|-|TRBJ2-3
CASSQALSGGGTDTQYF
TGCGCCAGCAGCCAGGCGTTAAGCGGGGGGGGCACAGATACGCAGTATTTT
>-|14|TRBV25-1|-|TRBJ2-5
CASSESRQGGTQYF
TGTGCCAGCAGTGAATCGAGGCAGGGTGGGACCCAGTACTTC
>-|16|TRBV29-1|-|TRBJ2-2
CSIPLGVAGSTGELFF
TGCAGCATCCCCCTGGGGGTGGCGGGGAGCACCGGGGAGCTGTTTTTT
>-|11|TRBV28|few|TRBJ1-1
CASSFPRGAFF
TGTGCCAGCAGTTTTCCTCGGGGAGCTTTCTTT
>TRBD1|14|TRBV2|-|TRBJ1-6
CASSGDSLNSPLHF
TGTGCCAGCAGTGGGGACAGCCTTAATTCACCCCTCCACTTT
>-|15|TRBV2|few|TRBJ1-5
CASSVQSQEVQPQHF
TGTGCCAGCAGTGTACAGTCGCAGGAGGTTCAGCCCCAGCATTTT
>-|16|TRBV7-6|-|TRBJ2-1
CASSFSPGSLNNEQFF
TGTGCCAGCAGCTTTTCTCCAGGCAGTCTTAACAATGAGCAGTTCTTC
>-|16|TRBV7-2|-|TRBJ1-6
CASSSNGQRRHSPLHF
TGTGCCAGCAGCTCCAACGGACAGCGACGACATTCACCCCTCCACTTT
>-|17|TRBV2|-|TRBJ2-4
CASSEAETGLAKNIQYF
TGTGCCAGCAGTGAAGCCGAGACAGGTTTGGCCAAAAACATTCAGTACTTC
>-|14|TRBV27|-|TRBJ1-1
CATKEAAMNTEAFF
TGTGCCACCAAAGAAGCCGCTATGAACACTGAAGCTTTCTTT
>-|12|TRBV5-4|few|TRBJ1-2
CASSFTGSGYTF
TGTGCCAGCAGCTTCACAGGGTCTGGCTACACCTTC
>-|13|TRBV2|-|TRBJ2-1
CASKQGGFGEQFF
TGTGCCAGCAAGCAGGGGGGATTCGGGGAGCAGTTCTTC
>TRBD1|14|TRBV18|few|TRBJ1-6
CASSKDRVNSPLHF
TGTGCCAGCTCAAAGGACAGGGTCAATTCACCCCTCCACTTT
>TRBD2|16|TRBV10-3|-|TRBJ2-5
CAISARTSGGGETQYF
TGTGCCATCAGTGCAAGGACTAGCGGGGGGGGAGAGACCCAGTACTTC
>TRBD1|14|TRBV5-1|-|TRBJ1-1
CASSSTGAQVEAFF
TGCGCCAGCAGTTCCACAGGGGCCCAAGTTGAAGCTTTCTTT
>-|14|TRBV4-3|-|TRBJ1-2
CASSRGQGRYGYTF
TGCGCCAGCAGCCGTGGACAAGGACGCTATGGCTACACCTTC
>TRBD1|16|TRBV7-2|-|TRBJ1-5
CASSPGRTGDNQPQHF
TGTGCCAGCAGCCCGGGCCGGACAGGGGACAATCAGCCCCAGCATTTT
>-|14|TRBV11-2|-|TRBJ1-1
CASSFNQKGTEAFF
TGTGCCAGCAGCTTCAACCAGAAGGGGACTGAAGCTTTCTTT
>TRBD1|15|TRBV7-2|-|TRBJ1-5
CASSYGQGLGQPQHF
TGTGCCAGCAGCTATGGACAGGGATTGGGTCAGCCCCAGCATTTT
>-|15|TRBV6-1|few|TRBJ1-3
CASSVETVPGNTIYF
TGTGCCAGCAGTGTCGAGACAGTCCCTGGAAACACCATATATTTT
>-|15|TRBV19|few|TRBJ1-1
CASNGDRGRNTEAFF
TGTGCCAGTAACGGTGATAGGGGCAGGAACACTGAAGCTTTCTTT
>TRBD1|13|TRBV5-1|-|TRBJ1-2
CASSPGTDPGYTF
TGCGCCAGCAGCCCCGGGACAGATCCCGGCTACACCTTC
>TRBD1|15|TRBV4-3|-|TRBJ1-1
CASSRSTGEGTEAFF
TGCGCCAGCAGCCGCTCGACAGGGGAGGGCACTGAAGCTTTCTTT
>TRBD1|14|TRBV6-5|-|TRBJ1-2
CASSRDREGYGYTF
TGTGCCAGCAGTCGGGACAGGGAAGGCTATGGCTACACCTTC
>TRBD2|15|TRBV5-1|-|TRBJ2-1
CASRGTSGGAGEQFF
TGCGCCAGCAGAGGGACTAGCGGGGGGGCAGGTGAGCAGTTCTTC
>TRBD1|14|TRBV19|-|TRBJ1-4
CASSIPGSGTALFF
TGTGCCAGTAGTATTCCTGGGTCCGGGACAGCACTGTTTTTT
>-|15|TRBV6-5|-|TRBJ2-1
CASSYIESSYNEQFF
TGTGCCAGCAGTTACATCGAGAGCTCCTACAATGAGCAGTTCTTC
>-|16|TRBV29-1|-|TRBJ2-5
CSVKNIWTAPGETQYF
TGCAGCGTTAAGAATATCTGGACAGCACCTGGGGAGACCCAGTACTTC